This T cell receptor (beta chain) is from a study of a mutant IDH1 vaccine in newly diagnosed glioma. Using immunoSEQ multiplex PCR, the repertoire was profiled, and TCRdb retains in-frame clones only, with some absent. The data show tens of thousands of clones, roughly 90% seen once. The time point here: week 5, during vaccination. The investigators gave 300 ug of mutant IDH1 20-mer peptide in each vaccine dose, together with topical imiquimod. The length of the CDR3 is 15 residues. Germline V lookup: CDR1 SGHRS, CDR2 YFSETQ. V was shortened by 1 base and J by 8 bases, with 15 bases between the two germline ends. Worth noting for this clone: Its antigen is undetermined.

Source: PBMCs, taken from a glioma patient whose treatment included an IDH1 peptide vaccine. The rearrangement joins TRBV5-1 to TRBJ1-4, with D perhaps matching TRBD1 (5 bases). This receptor was taken from a woman aged 50 to 60 with glioma. CDR3 in amino acids: CASSLSIGDSEKLFF. Written as DNA, the CDR3 is TGCGCCAGCAGCTTGTCCATAGGGGATTCGGAAAAACTGTTTTTT.